This T cell receptor beta chain was identified during a study of shared T cell receptors in the human thymus. This clone was picked up a small number of times. The method was immunoSEQ multiplex PCR; TCRdb's version includes in-frame clones alone and lacks a portion of them. The sample carries some 640,000 clones, 87% recorded once. These sequences were also reported in another study, on human thymus T cells. As reported in that work: Donors were healthy Finnish babies undergoing corrective operations for congenital heart defects. Obtained as resections during corrective heart surgery, the thymus tissue was then studied. There appeared to be biased usage of V and J genes in thymic and blood repertoires. Related studies found that unrelated individuals share highly overlapping thymic repertoires.

This receptor was taken from a boy under two years old with a congenital heart defect. Sample: thymocytes.

The CDR3 nucleotides read TGTGCCAGCTCACCACCAAAACAGTTGGTCGAACCGGGAGAGAACACTGAAGCTTTCTTT. It codes for CASSPPKQLVEPGENTEAFF. The genes are TRBV18 and TRBJ1-1; D is unresolved. Germline V gene data show CDR1 as KGHSH and CDR2 as LQKENI. The CDR3 contains 20 residues. Trimming pared 0 bases from V and 1 base from J, leaving 24 bases between.